These T cell receptor beta chains were read from a single sample in a study of T cell responses to AZD1222 COVID-19 vaccine. The data were produced by immunoSEQ multiplex PCR, yet TCRdb's version contains in-frame clones alone and is incomplete. The sample has 120,000 to 150,000 clones, around 90% seen once. The material was peripheral blood, obtained on day 0 of AZD1222 vaccination. The receptor source for this set is an adult in good health. Each CDR3 is given with its conserved first and last residue. Fields, in order: D gene, clone size, V gene, J gene, CDR3 protein, CDR3 DNA. A D gene is named only where the DNA matches it firmly. Rows may omit the clone size; those that give it use once, few, many or a size class.

d_gene: NA; abundance: NA; v_gene: TRBV4-3; j_gene: TRBJ2-7; CDR3aa: CASSRDSDGSYEQYF; CDR3nt: TGCGCCAGCAGCCGGGACTCGGACGGCTCCTACGAGCAGTACTTC
d_gene: NA; abundance: NA; v_gene: TRBV20-1; j_gene: TRBJ2-1; CDR3aa: CSAPGSAEQFF; CDR3nt: TGCAGTGCTCCAGGGTCCGCTGAGCAGTTCTTC
d_gene: TRBD2; abundance: NA; v_gene: TRBV27; j_gene: TRBJ2-1; CDR3aa: CASSLWGSGGEYNEQFF; CDR3nt: TGTGCCAGCAGTTTATGGGGTAGCGGGGGGGAGTACAATGAGCAGTTCTTC
d_gene: TRBD1; abundance: NA; v_gene: TRBV19; j_gene: TRBJ1-5; CDR3aa: CASSETGGNQPQHF; CDR3nt: TGTGCCAGTAGTGAGACAGGGGGCAATCAGCCCCAGCATTTT
d_gene: TRBD1; abundance: NA; v_gene: TRBV4-1; j_gene: TRBJ1-2; CDR3aa: CASSQGDRGLNYGYTF; CDR3nt: TGCGCCAGCAGCCAAGGGGACAGGGGTTTAAACTATGGCTACACCTTC
d_gene: NA; abundance: NA; v_gene: TRBV7-3; j_gene: TRBJ1-2; CDR3aa: CASSSGPPGELSNYGYTF; CDR3nt: TGTGCCAGCAGCTCCGGTCCTCCCGGAGAGCTATCTAACTATGGCTACACCTTC
d_gene: NA; abundance: once; v_gene: TRBV7-3; j_gene: TRBJ2-1; CDR3aa: CASSLILSQYNEQFF; CDR3nt: TGTGCCAGCAGCTTAATTCTGTCCCAATACAATGAGCAGTTCTTC
d_gene: NA; abundance: NA; v_gene: TRBV27; j_gene: TRBJ1-2; CDR3aa: CASRGAGAGSYGYTF; CDR3nt: TGTGCCAGCAGGGGGGCAGGGGCAGGCTCCTATGGCTACACCTTC
d_gene: TRBD1; abundance: NA; v_gene: TRBV29-1; j_gene: TRBJ2-1; CDR3aa: CSVNELDRENEQFF; CDR3nt: TGCAGCGTTAACGAACTCGACAGGGAAAATGAGCAGTTCTTC
d_gene: TRBD2; abundance: NA; v_gene: TRBV27; j_gene: TRBJ2-1; CDR3aa: CASTLAGENYNEQFF; CDR3nt: TGTGCCAGCACCTTAGCGGGAGAAAACTACAATGAGCAGTTCTTC
d_gene: TRBD1; abundance: NA; v_gene: TRBV19; j_gene: TRBJ1-4; CDR3aa: CASSIRDSLTNEKLFF; CDR3nt: TGTGCCAGTAGTATCCGGGACAGTTTAACTAATGAAAAACTGTTTTTT
d_gene: TRBD2; abundance: NA; v_gene: TRBV6-5; j_gene: TRBJ2-1; CDR3aa: CASSLLADSYNEQFF; CDR3nt: TGTGCCAGCAGTCTACTAGCGGACTCCTACAATGAGCAGTTCTTC
d_gene: NA; abundance: NA; v_gene: TRBV27; j_gene: TRBJ2-3; CDR3aa: CASSFSGSYTDTQYF; CDR3nt: TGTGCCAGCAGTTTTTCAGGGTCGTACACAGATACGCAGTATTTT
d_gene: NA; abundance: NA; v_gene: TRBV7-2; j_gene: TRBJ2-3; CDR3aa: CASRPPGHLTDTQYF; CDR3nt: TGTGCCAGCAGACCTCCGGGACACCTCACAGATACGCAGTATTTT
d_gene: TRBD1; abundance: NA; v_gene: TRBV3-1/TRBV3-2; j_gene: TRBJ1-5; CDR3aa: CARNPGQGSYSNQPQHF; CDR3nt: TGTGCCAGAAATCCGGGACAGGGGTCGTATAGCAATCAGCCCCAGCATTTT
d_gene: NA; abundance: once; v_gene: TRBV19; j_gene: TRBJ1-2; CDR3aa: CASSSNYGYTF; CDR3nt: TGTGCCAGTAGTAGTAACTATGGCTACACCTTC
d_gene: NA; abundance: NA; v_gene: TRBV4-1; j_gene: TRBJ1-6; CDR3aa: CASSLEMGSYNSPLHF; CDR3nt: TGCGCCAGCAGCCTCGAGATGGGCTCCTATAATTCACCCCTCCACTTT
d_gene: TRBD2; abundance: NA; v_gene: TRBV11-2; j_gene: TRBJ2-7; CDR3aa: CASSLSSGGAGEQYF; CDR3nt: TGTGCCAGCAGCTTATCTAGCGGGGGGGCCGGTGAGCAGTACTTC
d_gene: NA; abundance: NA; v_gene: TRBV24-1; j_gene: TRBJ2-7; CDR3aa: CATSDSTYYEQYF; CDR3nt: TGTGCCACCAGTGATTCCACCTACTACGAGCAGTACTTC
d_gene: TRBD1; abundance: NA; v_gene: TRBV18; j_gene: TRBJ2-5; CDR3aa: CASSPLGQQETQYF; CDR3nt: TGTGCCAGCTCACCACTGGGACAGCAAGAGACCCAGTACTTC
d_gene: NA; abundance: NA; v_gene: TRBV4-2; j_gene: TRBJ1-1; CDR3aa: CASSQETDMNTEAFF; CDR3nt: TGTGCCAGCAGCCAAGAGACGGACATGAACACTGAAGCTTTCTTT
d_gene: NA; abundance: NA; v_gene: TRBV19; j_gene: TRBJ2-1; CDR3aa: CASSIEGFPNEQFF; CDR3nt: TGTGCCAGTAGTATTGAGGGGTTTCCGAATGAGCAGTTCTTC
d_gene: NA; abundance: NA; v_gene: TRBV15; j_gene: TRBJ1-1; CDR3aa: CATSSGAEKVAEAFF; CDR3nt: TGTGCCACCAGCTCCGGGGCAGAAAAGGTCGCTGAAGCTTTCTTT
d_gene: NA; abundance: few; v_gene: TRBV30; j_gene: TRBJ2-7; CDR3aa: CAWASHPYEQYF; CDR3nt: TGTGCCTGGGCGTCTCATCCCTACGAGCAGTACTTC
d_gene: TRBD1; abundance: NA; v_gene: TRBV6-5; j_gene: TRBJ1-2; CDR3aa: CASSYTGTGGGYTF; CDR3nt: TGTGCCAGCAGTTACACCGGGACAGGAGGCGGCTACACCTTC
d_gene: TRBD2; abundance: NA; v_gene: TRBV19; j_gene: TRBJ2-7; CDR3aa: CASSHGGGVSYEQYF; CDR3nt: TGTGCCAGTAGCCATGGCGGGGGAGTCTCCTACGAGCAGTACTTC
d_gene: NA; abundance: NA; v_gene: TRBV9; j_gene: TRBJ1-4; CDR3aa: CASSVSGKPNEKLFF; CDR3nt: TGTGCCAGCAGCGTATCCGGGAAACCTAATGAAAAACTGTTTTTT
d_gene: NA; abundance: NA; v_gene: TRBV7-9; j_gene: TRBJ1-2; CDR3aa: CASSLSLGDNYGYTF; CDR3nt: TGTGCCAGCAGCTTAAGTCTGGGAGATAACTATGGCTACACCTTC
d_gene: NA; abundance: NA; v_gene: TRBV7-9; j_gene: TRBJ2-2; CDR3aa: CAGIPGRANTGELFF; CDR3nt: TGTGCCGGCATTCCCGGCAGGGCGAACACCGGGGAGCTGTTTTTT
d_gene: TRBD1; abundance: NA; v_gene: TRBV9; j_gene: TRBJ1-1; CDR3aa: CASSVGTGGPEAFF; CDR3nt: TGTGCCAGCAGCGTAGGGACAGGGGGCCCTGAAGCTTTCTTT
d_gene: TRBD2; abundance: NA; v_gene: TRBV4-3; j_gene: TRBJ2-3; CDR3aa: CASSQDSGGPGWAMTDTQYF; CDR3nt: TGCGCCAGCAGCCAAGATTCGGGGGGGCCAGGTTGGGCCATGACAGATACGCAGTATTTT
d_gene: NA; abundance: NA; v_gene: TRBV5-4; j_gene: TRBJ1-1; CDR3aa: CASTPGGRLDTEAFF; CDR3nt: TGTGCCAGCACTCCGGGAGGGAGATTGGACACTGAAGCTTTCTTT
d_gene: TRBD1; abundance: NA; v_gene: TRBV2; j_gene: TRBJ1-2; CDR3aa: CASIDRETNYGYTF; CDR3nt: TGTGCCAGCATAGACAGGGAAACTAACTATGGCTACACCTTC
d_gene: NA; abundance: NA; v_gene: TRBV5-5; j_gene: TRBJ1-2; CDR3aa: CASSVEEGSASNYGYTF; CDR3nt: TGTGCCAGCAGCGTGGAAGAAGGATCTGCTTCTAACTATGGCTACACCTTC
d_gene: NA; abundance: NA; v_gene: TRBV7-2; j_gene: TRBJ2-7; CDR3aa: CASSLVRGYEQYF; CDR3nt: TGTGCCAGCAGCTTGGTCCGTGGCTACGAGCAGTACTTC
d_gene: NA; abundance: NA; v_gene: TRBV19; j_gene: TRBJ2-5; CDR3aa: CASGKGAYRQGGRQETQYF; CDR3nt: TGTGCCAGCGGGAAAGGAGCATATCGACAGGGAGGTCGCCAAGAGACCCAGTACTTC
d_gene: NA; abundance: NA; v_gene: TRBV19; j_gene: TRBJ2-7; CDR3aa: CASSSNLQDPPDTSYEQYF; CDR3nt: TGTGCCAGTAGTAGCAATCTACAGGACCCACCAGATACCTCCTACGAGCAGTACTTC
d_gene: NA; abundance: NA; v_gene: TRBV19; j_gene: TRBJ1-1; CDR3aa: CASTGNTEAFF; CDR3nt: TGTGCCAGTACCGGGAACACTGAAGCTTTCTTT
d_gene: TRBD2; abundance: NA; v_gene: TRBV7-3; j_gene: TRBJ2-6; CDR3aa: CASSSMGLAGGPWGANVLTF; CDR3nt: TGTGCCAGCAGCTCCATGGGACTAGCGGGAGGGCCGTGGGGGGCCAACGTCCTGACTTTC
d_gene: TRBD1; abundance: NA; v_gene: TRBV2; j_gene: TRBJ2-5; CDR3aa: CASNMGQKETQYF; CDR3nt: TGTGCCAGCAATATGGGACAGAAAGAGACCCAGTACTTC
d_gene: TRBD1; abundance: NA; v_gene: TRBV7-9; j_gene: TRBJ1-2; CDR3aa: CASSFRQGLNYGYTF; CDR3nt: TGTGCCAGCAGCTTTAGACAGGGATTAAACTATGGCTACACCTTC
d_gene: NA; abundance: NA; v_gene: TRBV19; j_gene: TRBJ1-2; CDR3aa: CASSIPTKPSRYGYTF; CDR3nt: TGTGCCAGTAGTATACCCACGAAACCATCCCGCTATGGCTACACCTTC
d_gene: NA; abundance: once; v_gene: TRBV28; j_gene: TRBJ2-3; CDR3aa: CASMGGPRTDTQYF; CDR3nt: TGTGCCAGCATGGGGGGGCCGCGCACAGATACGCAGTATTTT
d_gene: TRBD2; abundance: NA; v_gene: TRBV7-9; j_gene: TRBJ2-3; CDR3aa: CASSYLAGDADTQYF; CDR3nt: TGTGCCAGCAGCTACCTAGCGGGAGATGCAGATACGCAGTATTTT
d_gene: TRBD1; abundance: NA; v_gene: TRBV28; j_gene: TRBJ1-1; CDR3aa: CASSFPGTVRTEAFF; CDR3nt: TGTGCCAGCAGTTTCCCCGGGACAGTCCGCACTGAAGCTTTCTTT